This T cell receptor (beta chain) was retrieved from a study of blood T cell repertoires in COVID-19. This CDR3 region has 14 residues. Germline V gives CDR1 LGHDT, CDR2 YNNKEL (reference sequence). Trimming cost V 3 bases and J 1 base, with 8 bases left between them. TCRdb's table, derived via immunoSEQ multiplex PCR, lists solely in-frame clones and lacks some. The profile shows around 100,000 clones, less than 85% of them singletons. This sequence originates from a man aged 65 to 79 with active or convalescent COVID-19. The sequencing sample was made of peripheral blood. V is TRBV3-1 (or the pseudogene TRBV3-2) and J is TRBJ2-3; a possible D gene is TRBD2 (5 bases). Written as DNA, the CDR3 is TGTGCCAGCAGCCAGAGGGAAGGCACAGATACGCAGTATTTT. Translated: CASSQREGTDTQYF.